The TCR beta chain under discussion was sequenced for a study of blood T cell repertoires in COVID-19. The wider study: COVID-19 samples from acute and convalescent phases originated in the United States, Italy and Spain. The cDNA or gDNA used as material had been derived from T cells, B-cell-depleted T cells, or PBMCs.

This clone was counted only a few times. The V gene's germline CDR1 is LGHNA and CDR2 YSLEER. The CDR3 contains 17 residues. V was clipped by 2 bases and J by 8 bases; unmatched bases: 16. In the authors' methods: The authors estimated nucleated cell counts from reference gene primer amplification. The repertoire was sequenced with immunoSEQ multiplex PCR; TCRdb's copy has only in-frame clones and lacks some. That table is the source of V, J and clone size, and D and trimming were worked out from the DNA. The table includes approximately 240,000 clones, approximately 83% detected once. Specimen: peripheral blood. The V gene is TRBV4-3, the J gene TRBJ2-3, with 7 bases aligning to TRBD1. The origin of this receptor is a woman under 40 who had recovered from COVID-19. The DNA of the CDR3 is TGCGCCAGCAGCCAAAAAAACCAGGGGGTGGAGGACATTACGCAGTATTTT. Its protein is CASSQKNQGVEDITQYF.